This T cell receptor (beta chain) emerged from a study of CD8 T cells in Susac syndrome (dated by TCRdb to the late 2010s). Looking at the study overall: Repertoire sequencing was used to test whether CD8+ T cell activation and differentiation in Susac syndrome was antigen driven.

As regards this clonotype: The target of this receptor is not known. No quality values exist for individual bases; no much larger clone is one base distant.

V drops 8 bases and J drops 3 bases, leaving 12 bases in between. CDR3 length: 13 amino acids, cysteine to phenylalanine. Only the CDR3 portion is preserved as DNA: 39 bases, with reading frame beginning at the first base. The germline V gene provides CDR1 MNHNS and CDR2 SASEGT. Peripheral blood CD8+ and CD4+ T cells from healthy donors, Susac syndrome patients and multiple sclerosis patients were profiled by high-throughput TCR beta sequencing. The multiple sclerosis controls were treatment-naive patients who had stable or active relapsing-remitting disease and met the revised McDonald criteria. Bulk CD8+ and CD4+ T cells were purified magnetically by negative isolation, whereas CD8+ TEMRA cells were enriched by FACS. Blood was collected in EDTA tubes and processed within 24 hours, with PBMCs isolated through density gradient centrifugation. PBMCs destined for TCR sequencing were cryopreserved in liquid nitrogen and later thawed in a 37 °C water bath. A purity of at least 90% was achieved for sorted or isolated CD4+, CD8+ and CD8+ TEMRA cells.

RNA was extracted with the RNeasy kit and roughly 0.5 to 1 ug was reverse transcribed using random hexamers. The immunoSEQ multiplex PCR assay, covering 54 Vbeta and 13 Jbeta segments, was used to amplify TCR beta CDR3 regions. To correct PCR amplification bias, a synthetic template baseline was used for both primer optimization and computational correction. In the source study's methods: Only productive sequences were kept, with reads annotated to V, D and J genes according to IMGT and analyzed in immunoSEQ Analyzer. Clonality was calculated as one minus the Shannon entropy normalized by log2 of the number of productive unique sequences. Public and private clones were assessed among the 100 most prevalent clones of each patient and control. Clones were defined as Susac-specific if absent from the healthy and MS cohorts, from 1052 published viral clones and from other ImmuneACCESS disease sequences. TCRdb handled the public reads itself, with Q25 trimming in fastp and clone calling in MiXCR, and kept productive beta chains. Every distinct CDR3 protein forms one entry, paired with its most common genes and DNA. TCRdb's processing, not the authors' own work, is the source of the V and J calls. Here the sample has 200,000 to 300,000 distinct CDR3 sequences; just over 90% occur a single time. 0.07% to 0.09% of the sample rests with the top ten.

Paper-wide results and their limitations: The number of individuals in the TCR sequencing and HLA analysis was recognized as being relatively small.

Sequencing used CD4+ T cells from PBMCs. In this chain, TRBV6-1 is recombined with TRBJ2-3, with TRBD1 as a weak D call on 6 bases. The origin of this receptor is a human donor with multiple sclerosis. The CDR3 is CASGTHGTDTQYF. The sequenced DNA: TGTGCCAGCGGGACACATGGGACAGATACGCAGTATTTT.